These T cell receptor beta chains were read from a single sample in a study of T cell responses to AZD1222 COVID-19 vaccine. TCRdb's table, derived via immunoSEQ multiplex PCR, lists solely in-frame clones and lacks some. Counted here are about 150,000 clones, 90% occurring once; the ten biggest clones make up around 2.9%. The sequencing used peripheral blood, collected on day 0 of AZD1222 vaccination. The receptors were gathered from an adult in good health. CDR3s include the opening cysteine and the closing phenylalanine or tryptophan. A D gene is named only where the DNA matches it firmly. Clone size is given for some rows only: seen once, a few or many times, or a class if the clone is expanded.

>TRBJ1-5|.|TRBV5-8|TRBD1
TGTGCCAGCAGCCGAGGGACAGTCATCGCCAATCAGCCCCAGCATTTT
CASSRGTVIANQPQHF
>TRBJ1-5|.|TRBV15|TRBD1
TGTGCCACCAGCGGACAGGGTTGGGTAGGCCAGCCCCAGCATTTT
CATSGQGWVGQPQHF
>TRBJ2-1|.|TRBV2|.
TGTGCCAGCATGGGCAGGGGAGCCTACAATGAGCAGTTCTTC
CASMGRGAYNEQFF
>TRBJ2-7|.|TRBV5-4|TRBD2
TGTGCCAGCATGTGGCGGGGGGGCAACGACGAGCAGTACTTC
CASMWRGGNDEQYF
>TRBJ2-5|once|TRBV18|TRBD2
TGTGCCAGCTCACCTCGCGGGGGGCCCCAAGAGACCCAGTACTTC
CASSPRGGPQETQYF
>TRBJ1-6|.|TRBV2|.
TGTGCCAGCAGGGCCGAAGGTAATTCACCCCTCCACTTT
CASRAEGNSPLHF
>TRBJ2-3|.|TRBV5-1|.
TGCGCCAGCAGTGAGGGGGACACAGATACGCAGTATTTT
CASSEGDTDTQYF
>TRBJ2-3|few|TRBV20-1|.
TGCAGTGCTGGTGGGGGGTTTACAGATACGCAGTATTTT
CSAGGGFTDTQYF
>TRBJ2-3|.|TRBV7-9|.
TGTGCCAGCAGCTTCCATGGAGCAGATACGCAGTATTTT
CASSFHGADTQYF
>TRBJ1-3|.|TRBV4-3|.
TGCGCCAGCAGCCAAGACAGGGCTGGAAACACCATATATTTT
CASSQDRAGNTIYF
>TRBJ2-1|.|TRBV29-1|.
TGCAGCGCTAACGGACAGAACGGGTATGAGCAGTTCTTC
CSANGQNGYEQFF
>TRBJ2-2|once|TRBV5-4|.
TGTGCCACCCATGCCGTGGGGGCCGGGGAGCTGTTTTTT
CATHAVGAGELFF
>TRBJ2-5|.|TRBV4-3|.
TGCGCCAGCAGCCGACAAGAAGGCCAAGAGACCCAGTACTTC
CASSRQEGQETQYF
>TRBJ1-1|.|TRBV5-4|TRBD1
TGTGCCAGCAGCTCGAACAGGGGGCATGCTGAAGCTTTCTTT
CASSSNRGHAEAFF
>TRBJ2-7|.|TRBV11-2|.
TGTGCCAGCAGCCCGTCCAGATCCGAGCAGTACTTC
CASSPSRSEQYF